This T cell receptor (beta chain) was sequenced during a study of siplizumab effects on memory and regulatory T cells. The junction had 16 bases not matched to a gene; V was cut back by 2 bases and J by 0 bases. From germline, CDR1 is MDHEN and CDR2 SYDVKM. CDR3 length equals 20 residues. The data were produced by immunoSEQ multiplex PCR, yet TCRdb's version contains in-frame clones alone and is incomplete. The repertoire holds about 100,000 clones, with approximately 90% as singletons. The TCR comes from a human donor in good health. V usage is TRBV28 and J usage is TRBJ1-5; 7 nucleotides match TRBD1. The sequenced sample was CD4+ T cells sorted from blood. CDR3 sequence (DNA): TGTGCCAGCAGTTTACGCTATTTCGGGGGGACAGCTTATAGCAATCAGCCCCAGCATTTT. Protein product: CASSLRYFGGTAYSNQPQHF.